The 27 T cell receptor beta chains reported below all come from one sample, sequenced in a study of OX40 agonist ivuxolimab in advanced cancers. Assay used: immunoSEQ multiplex PCR; TCRdb lists only in-frame clones, some missing. This table has 60,000 to 85,000 clones, around 89% appearing once. The specimen was CD4+ or CD8+ T cells sorted from blood, collected in a trial of the OX40 agonist ivuxolimab. The receptors were gathered from an adult with an advanced solid tumor such as melanoma, head and neck, liver or kidney cancer.

The genes are TRBV29-1 and TRBJ2-1; 11 nucleotides match TRBD1. Germline trimming cut 2 bases from V and 5 bases from J; bases unmatched to any gene: 5. This CDR3 is built from 15 residues. Per the germline V gene, CDR1 is SQVTM and CDR2 is ANQGSEA. The CDR3 DNA follows: TGCAGCGTTGAAAGTAGGGGACAGGGGGACAATGAGCAGTTCTTC. As protein: CSVESRGQGDNEQFF.

The V gene is TRBV2, the J gene TRBJ2-3; D not certain. V gave up 6 bases and J gave up 1 base, with 14 bases separating them. The CDR3 sequence is 15 residues long. Germline V gene lookup returns CDR1 SNHLY and CDR2 FYNNEI. The CDR3 bases are TGTGCCAGCAGCGAAAGATCCCGGGGCACAGATACGCAGTATTTT. Protein: CASSERSRGTDTQYF.

CDR3 nucleotide sequence: TGTGCCAGCACCTCGACAGGGAACAATCAGCCCCAGCATTTT. It translates to CASTSTGNNQPQHF. This chain links TRBV5-8 with TRBJ1-5, with 7 bases matching TRBD1. This CDR3 spans 14 amino acids. Trimming at V came to 6 bases and at J to 3 bases, leaving 6 bases not matched to a gene. Per germline, CDR1 SGHTS and CDR2 YDEGEE. Looking up the rest from reference TRBV5-8 and TRBJ1-5 gives the full variable domain: EAGVTQSPTHLIKTRGQQATLRCSPISGHTSVYWYQQALGLGLQFLLWYDEGEERNRGNFPPRFSGRQFPNYSSELNVNALELEDSALYLCASTSTGNNQPQHFGDGTRLSIL.

The chain links TRBV7-9 to TRBJ2-2; the D is unclear. V was pared by 2 bases and J by 4 bases, with 8 bases between. Germline V gene sequence: CDR1 SEHNR, CDR2 FQNEAQ (reference sequence). This CDR3 spans 14 amino acids. The CDR3: CASSLYTGTGELFF. The CDR3 nucleotides are TGTGCCAGCAGCTTATATACTGGCACCGGGGAGCTGTTTTTT.

J is TRBJ2-3 and V is TRBV19; TRBD2 is a possible D gene (6 bases). V lost 7 bases and J 7 bases, leaving 24 bases between the germline ends. The CDR3 has 16 residues. Germline V gene sequence: CDR1 LNHDA, CDR2 SQIVND (reference sequence). The DNA of the CDR3 is TGTGCCAGTACTTCCCAGCCGTCCTCGGGAGCACATACGCAGTATTTT. It yields the protein CASTSQPSSGAHTQYF.

The chain employs TRBV19 and TRBJ2-7; TRBD1 agrees at 7 bases. CDR1 is LNHDA and CDR2 is SQIVND in the germline V gene (reference sequence). The CDR3 spans 15 residues. The ends lost 5 bases at V and 2 bases at J; junction bases unmatched: 9. CDR3 residues: CASSVTSGTAYEQYF. The CDR3 DNA reads as TGTGCCAGTAGTGTAACCTCCGGGACAGCCTACGAGCAGTACTTC.

The chain uses TRBV19 and TRBJ1-1; TRBD1 matches at 7 bases. The trim removed 6 bases at V and 0 bases at J, leaving 10 bases unmatched. Germline CDR1 reads LNHDA; CDR2 reads SQIVND (reference sequence). This CDR3 region has 16 residues. Here the CDR3 DNA reads TGTGCCAGTAGCCAACGTCCCGGGACAGTGAACACTGAAGCTTTCTTT. Its protein is CASSQRPGTVNTEAFF.

Comments on this clone: Other nucleotide sequences in the sample specify the same CDR3. The J gene is TRBJ2-3, the V gene TRBV19, with a tentative D call TRBD1 (5 bases). Trimming cost V 4 bases and J 4 bases, with 12 bases left between them. This CDR3 is 14 amino acids long. The germline V gene encodes CDR1 LNHDA and CDR2 SQIVND (reference sequence). The DNA of the CDR3 is TGTGCCAGTAGTAGCCTAGACAGAGCAGATACGCAGTATTTT. This gives the protein CASSSLDRADTQYF.

The gene calls are TRBV5-6 and TRBJ1-5; possibly TRBD1 for D (6 bases). The V gene's germline CDR1 is SGHDT and CDR2 YYEEEE. Trimming left V 2 bases short and J 0 bases short, with 9 bases between. The CDR3 has 15 amino acids. The CDR3, as DNA: TGTGCCAGCAGCTTAAGGACAGCTAGCAATCAGCCCCAGCATTTT. Translated, it gives CASSLRTASNQPQHF.

A few counts support this clone. The rearrangement links TRBV7-3 to TRBJ2-3; D may be TRBD1 (5 bases). Germline V CDR1 and CDR2: SGHTA, FQGTGA. This CDR3 is 14 amino acids long. V was shortened by 1 base and J by 5 bases, with 10 bases between the two germline ends. Here the CDR3 DNA reads TGTGCCAGCAGCTTAAACATGGGGCTAGATACGCAGTATTTT. Encoded protein: CASSLNMGLDTQYF.

The chain is built from TRBV19 and TRBJ1-2, with 7 bases matching TRBD1. This CDR3 contains 13 residues. In germline, CDR1 is LNHDA, CDR2 SQIVND (reference sequence). V trimming: 9 bases; J trimming: 4 bases; junction bases outside the gene matches: 8. CDR3 DNA sequence: TGTGCCAGAACGGGACAGATTTTCTATGGCTACACCTTC. It encodes CARTGQIFYGYTF.

The V and J genes are TRBV14 and TRBJ2-5, with TRBD2 as a possible D gene (5 bases). V lost 3 bases to trimming and J lost 5 bases, with 13 bases between them. Germline CDR1 is SGHDN and CDR2 is FVKESK. The CDR3 totals 14 residues. The CDR3 spells CASSQPGFRETQYF. The DNA for the CDR3 is TGTGCCAGCAGCCAGCCGGGGTTCCGGGAGACCCAGTACTTC.

In this sample, this clone turned up a few times. Other DNA sequences within the sample encode an identical CDR3. This chain uses TRBV28 with TRBJ2-7, with D possibly matching TRBD1 (6 bases). The CDR3 sequence is 12 residues long. Trimming stripped 5 bases from V and 4 bases from J, with 9 bases between. Germline CDR1 MDHEN, CDR2 SYDVKM. The CDR3 nucleotides are TGTGCCAGCAGTCTACAGGGTTACGAGCAGTACTTC. It encodes CASSLQGYEQYF.

The chain joins TRBV5-1 to TRBJ2-2, with D uncertain. The germline gives CDR1 SGHRS, CDR2 YFSETQ. V lost 4 bases to trimming and J lost 0 bases, with 10 bases between them. CDR3 length: 15 amino acids. The CDR3 DNA reads TGCGCCAGCAGCGGACGGAAATCGAACACCGGGGAGCTGTTTTTT. The encoded protein is CASSGRKSNTGELFF.

The rearrangement links TRBV30 to TRBJ2-1; possible D gene TRBD1, 6 bases. The V and J ends lost 2 bases and 0 bases respectively, with 11 bases between them. This CDR3 spans 15 amino acids. Germline CDR1 is GTSNPN and CDR2 is SVGIG (reference sequence). The CDR3 protein is CAWSSTGSSYNEQFF. CDR3 nucleotide sequence: TGTGCCTGGAGTTCGACAGGTAGCTCCTACAATGAGCAGTTCTTC.

The rearrangement joins TRBV6-1 to TRBJ1-2, with 7 bases aligning to TRBD1. CDR1 and CDR2 from the germline V gene are MNHNS and SASEGT. V was pared by 4 bases and J by 5 bases, with 7 bases of the junction left unmatched. The CDR3 totals 14 residues. CDR3 region: CASSARQGGYGYTF. For the CDR3, the DNA is TGTGCCAGCAGTGCCCGACAGGGCGGATATGGCTACACCTTC.

V is TRBV9 and J is TRBJ2-7, with 8 bases lining up with TRBD2. Per germline, CDR1 SGDLS and CDR2 YYNGEE. This CDR3 has 16 amino acids. V shed 2 bases and J 4 bases; nucleotides not matched to a gene: 11. The CDR3 nucleotides read TGTGCCAGCAGCGTGGGGAGCGGGAGTCTGGGTTACGAGCAGTACTTC. The encoded protein is CASSVGSGSLGYEQYF.

This clone was counted only a few times. This rearrangement joins TRBV28 to TRBJ2-4; D uncertain. The CDR3 length is 14 residues. The V gene lost 5 bases and the J gene lost 6 bases, with 14 bases spanning the gap. Germline values: CDR1 MDHEN, CDR2 SYDVKM. CDR3 loop: CASSQDGSGNIQYF. The CDR3 DNA follows: TGTGCCAGCAGTCAAGACGGGTCTGGAAACATTCAGTACTTC.

This chain connects TRBV18 to TRBJ2-3, with 12 positions matching TRBD2. Germline V gene sequence: CDR1 KGHSH, CDR2 LQKENI. The V segment lost 3 bases and the J segment 4 bases; nucleotides outside the gene matches: 5. The CDR3 is made up of 16 amino acids. This CDR3 reads CASSPILAGGSDTQYF. CDR3 in DNA: TGTGCCAGCTCACCCATACTAGCGGGAGGTTCAGATACGCAGTATTTT.

This rearrangement joins TRBV5-4 to TRBJ2-5; 11 bases agree with TRBD2. With 3 bases clipped from V and 9 bases from J, the junction kept 10 bases outside the gene matches. Germline assignment: CDR1 SGHNT and CDR2 YYREEE (reference sequence). The CDR3 contains 15 residues. DNA of the CDR3: TGTGCCAGCAGCTACGGGACTAGCGGACACATCGCCCAGTACTTC. Residues: CASSYGTSGHIAQYF.

The V gene is TRBV6-5, the J gene TRBJ1-2; perhaps TRBD1 as D (5 bases). In germline, CDR1 is MNHEY, CDR2 SVGAGI. The CDR3 runs to 13 residues. V lost 4 bases to trimming and J lost 7 bases, with 13 bases between them. In DNA form, the CDR3 reads TGTGCCAGCAGTTTGCGGGGGATGAGTGGCTACACCTTC. This encodes CASSLRGMSGYTF.

The J gene is TRBJ2-2, the V gene TRBV11-2; D gene ambiguous. CDR3 size: 14 residues. Deletions cut 6 bases from V and 6 bases from J, with 14 bases between. Germline V CDR1 and CDR2: SGHAT, FQNNGV. Written as DNA, the CDR3 is TGTGCCAGCAGTGACTTAGTCGGGCCCGGGGAGCTGTTTTTT. Amino acids: CASSDLVGPGELFF.

V is TRBV7-9 and J is TRBJ1-3; D call uncertain. The V gene lost 4 bases and the J gene lost 2 bases, with 12 bases spanning the gap. The CDR3 consists of 15 residues. CDR1 and CDR2 from the germline V gene are SEHNR and FQNEAQ (reference sequence). CDR3 sequence: CASSSDGNPGNTIYF. DNA for the CDR3: TGTGCCAGCAGCTCTGACGGGAACCCTGGAAACACCATATATTTT.

The rearrangement uses TRBV7-3 and TRBJ2-3; 7 bases are a match to TRBD2. The CDR3 totals 13 residues. Trimming cost V 3 bases and J 6 bases; bases outside gene matches: 3. CDR1 is SGHTA and CDR2 is FQGTGA in the germline V gene. The CDR3 loop reads CASSFIGGDTQYF. DNA for the CDR3: TGTGCCAGCAGCTTTATCGGGGGGGATACGCAGTATTTT.

The CDR3 DNA reads TGTGCCAGCAGTCCTGACAGGGGCCACACCGGGGAGCTGTTTTTT. This gives the protein CASSPDRGHTGELFF. This chain links TRBV2 with TRBJ2-2; 8 bases align to TRBD1. The V segment lost 5 bases and the J segment 3 bases; nucleotides outside the gene matches: 5. Germline values: CDR1 SNHLY, CDR2 FYNNEI. The CDR3 is made up of 15 amino acids.

Relative to its sample, this clone is medium-sized. V and J are TRBV7-9 and TRBJ1-5, with D maybe TRBD1 (5 bases). This CDR3 is built from 15 residues. Germline CDR1 is SEHNR and CDR2 is FQNEAQ (reference sequence). V was clipped by 5 bases and J by 3 bases, with 14 bases between them. CDR3 DNA sequence: TGTGCCAGCAGCCAATGGGACGGCTACAATCAGCCCCAGCATTTT. As protein: CASSQWDGYNQPQHF. Supplemented by reference TRBV7-9 and TRBJ1-5, the full variable domain reads DTGVSQNPRHKITKRGQNVTFRCDPISEHNRLYWYRQTLGQGPEFLTYFQNEAQLEKSRLLSDRFSAERPKGSFSTLEIQRTEQGDSAMYLCASSQWDGYNQPQHFGDGTRLSIL.

In DNA, the CDR3 is TGCGCCAGCAGCTTGCAACTAGCGGGAAGGGAGCAGTTCTTC. Residues: CASSLQLAGREQFF. This rearrangement joins TRBV5-1 to TRBJ2-1; 10 bases line up with TRBD2. The CDR3 length is 14 residues. Germline CDR1 SGHRS, CDR2 YFSETQ. V was pared by 1 base and J by 10 bases, with 5 bases of the junction left unmatched.